These 26 T cell receptor beta chains share one sample of origin, sequenced in a study of blood T cell repertoires in COVID-19. The data were produced by immunoSEQ multiplex PCR, yet TCRdb's version contains in-frame clones alone and is incomplete. The data hold more than 75,000 clones, with roughly 80% observed a single time. Specimen: peripheral blood. The receptors were gathered from a woman older than 75 with active or convalescent COVID-19.

The chain has TRBV7-2 and TRBJ2-3; 10 bases align to TRBD2. V was clipped by 1 base and J by 8 bases; unmatched bases: 3. Germline CDR1 is SGHTA and CDR2 is FQGNSA. There are 14 residues in the CDR3. The CDR3 loop is CASSLGLAGATQYF. In DNA form, the CDR3 reads TGTGCCAGCAGCTTAGGACTAGCGGGCGCTACGCAGTATTTT.

The rearrangement joins TRBV19 to TRBJ2-3, with 9 bases identical to TRBD2. The CDR3 consists of 18 residues. The germline V gene has CDR1 LNHDA and CDR2 SQIVND (reference sequence). With 0 bases clipped from V and 1 base from J, the junction kept 8 bases outside the gene matches. The CDR3 loop reads CASSIDPSGRFRTDTQYF. The CDR3 DNA reads TGTGCCAGTAGTATAGATCCCAGCGGGAGGTTCCGCACAGATACGCAGTATTTT.

The chain uses TRBV3-1 (or the pseudogene TRBV3-2) and TRBJ2-7; 10 bases line up with TRBD1. Germline loops: CDR1 LGHDT, CDR2 YNNKEL (reference sequence). This CDR3 has 17 amino acids. The junction had 15 bases not matched to a gene; V was cut back by 4 bases and J by 6 bases. DNA for the CDR3: TGTGCCAGCAGCCTTATATCCACCGGGACAGGGGTGCGCGAGCAGTACTTC. This translates into CASSLISTGTGVREQYF.

J is TRBJ1-4 and V is TRBV4-2; D is possibly TRBD1 (6 bases). Per the germline V gene, CDR1 is LGHNA and CDR2 is YNFKEQ. V gave up 6 bases and J gave up 0 bases, with 11 bases separating them. The CDR3 is 15 amino acids. CDR3: CASSQGIATNEKLFF. CDR3 DNA: TGTGCCAGCAGTCAGGGGATTGCAACTAATGAAAAACTGTTTTTT.

CDR3 bases: TGTGCCAGCGGACTAGGCTCGGGGCGGAACTATGGCTACACCTTC. As protein: CASGLGSGRNYGYTF. The genes are TRBV2 and TRBJ1-2; D might be TRBD1 (5 bases). Trimming shortened V by 8 bases and J by 2 bases, and 18 bases separated the two germline ends. This CDR3 has 15 residues. The germline gives CDR1 SNHLY, CDR2 FYNNEI.

The J gene is TRBJ1-5, the V gene TRBV28; D might be TRBD1 (6 bases). The CDR3 contains 15 residues. Germline loops: CDR1 MDHEN, CDR2 SYDVKM. V lost 4 bases, J lost 2 bases, and 12 bases lay in between. As DNA, the CDR3 is TGTGCCAGCAGTTCCCTGGCAGGGGGCAATCAGCCCCAGCATTTT. Translating gives CASSSLAGGNQPQHF.

Concerning this clone itself: The junction does not match germline at one end; this may be a read error. The chain links TRBV30 to TRBJ2-7; TRBD1 matches at 9 bases. The CDR3 is made up of 13 amino acids. Germline CDR1 GTSNPN, CDR2 SVGIG (reference sequence). CDR3 residues: CAWSKVDRGGTDF. The CDR3 coding sequence is TGTGCCTGGAGTAAAGTCGACAGGGGGGGAACGGACTTC.

This clone is a singleton in its sample. J is TRBJ1-5 and V is TRBV6-4; 7 nucleotides agree with TRBD1. The CDR3 is made up of 13 amino acids. The junction had 7 bases not matched to a gene; V was cut back by 8 bases and J by 6 bases. CDR1 is MRHNA and CDR2 is SNTAGT in the germline V gene. Written as DNA, the CDR3 is TGTGCCAGCCCGACAGGGAGAAGTCAGCCCCAGCATTTT. Translation: CASPTGRSQPQHF.

The chain joins TRBV6-1 to TRBJ2-7, with 10 bases lining up with TRBD2. This CDR3 comprises 16 residues. In germline, CDR1 is MNHNS, CDR2 SASEGT. Trimming removed 4 bases from V and 4 bases from J; junction bases left unmatched: 10. CDR3 bases: TGTGCCAGCAGTGGAGGCCTAGCGGGAGAGGGATACGAGCAGTACTTC. This codes for CASSGGLAGEGYEQYF.

This chain uses TRBV29-1 with TRBJ1-1; D not resolved. Per the germline V gene, CDR1 is SQVTM and CDR2 is ANQGSEA. The CDR3 is made up of 10 amino acids. V was pared by 3 bases and J by 5 bases, with 4 bases between. This CDR3 reads CSVDQTEAFF. CDR3 DNA: TGCAGCGTTGACCAGACTGAAGCTTTCTTT.

This sequence joins TRBV9 and TRBJ2-3; weak D call: TRBD1 (7 bases). V shed 7 bases and J shed 5 bases, with 17 bases lying between them. CDR3 length equals 14 residues. Germline lookup yields CDR1 SGDLS and CDR2 YYNGEE. DNA of the CDR3: TGTGCCAGCGCAGGGGGGCAATTAGAAGATACGCAGTATTTT. This gives the protein CASAGGQLEDTQYF.

The chain links TRBV19 to TRBJ2-7; D remains unclear. The CDR3 has 15 residues. V shed 3 bases and J shed 2 bases, with 14 bases lying between them. In germline, CDR1 is LNHDA, CDR2 SQIVND (reference sequence). The CDR3: CASSIRLAGPYEQYF. CDR3 coding DNA: TGTGCCAGTAGTATCAGGTTGGCAGGTCCCTACGAGCAGTACTTC.

The genes are TRBV29-1 and TRBJ2-1, with D tentatively TRBD2 (6 bases). Trimming pared 4 bases from V and 5 bases from J, leaving 15 bases between. The CDR3 runs to 14 residues. Germline V gene data show CDR1 as SQVTM and CDR2 as ANQGSEA. The CDR3 reads CSVVRGSTDNEQFF. The CDR3, as DNA: TGCAGCGTTGTTCGGGGGAGTACCGACAATGAGCAGTTCTTC.

By sample share, this clone is large (0.1 to 1%). Other nucleotide sequences in the sample specify the same CDR3. This chain uses TRBV7-9 with TRBJ1-2; possible D gene TRBD1, 5 bases. The CDR3 is 14 amino acids. The germline V gene has CDR1 SEHNR and CDR2 FQNEAQ (reference sequence). Trimming removed 0 bases from V and 4 bases from J, with 9 bases in between. CDR3 region: CASSLAEGVYGYTF. CDR3 DNA: TGTGCCAGCAGCTTAGCGGAAGGGGTCTATGGCTACACCTTC.

This chain connects TRBV7-9 to TRBJ1-1, with 7 bases aligning to TRBD1. V shed 7 bases, J shed 1 base, and the junction held 9 bases outside the gene matches. Per the germline V gene, CDR1 is SEHNR and CDR2 is FQNEAQ (reference sequence). The CDR3 spans 15 residues. This CDR3 reads CASTLSGDRNTEAFF. The CDR3 nucleotides are TGTGCCAGCACCCTCTCGGGGGACAGGAACACTGAAGCTTTCTTT.

The V call is TRBV6-1, the J call TRBJ2-5, with 11 bases aligning to TRBD1. V gave up 4 bases and J gave up 3 bases; unmatched junction bases: 19. The germline V gene has CDR1 MNHNS and CDR2 SASEGT. The CDR3 totals 20 residues. Written as DNA, the CDR3 is TGTGCCAGCAGTGCTCGGACAGGGGGCGTCGCGGGAGAGGGCAAAGAGACCCAGTACTTC. Protein sequence: CASSARTGGVAGEGKETQYF.

Notes on this clone: Other DNA sequences in the sample encode the same CDR3. The chain carries TRBV7-2 and TRBJ2-3, with TRBD1 matching over 7 bases. Trimming removed 3 bases from V and 3 bases from J; junction bases left unmatched: 0. The CDR3 has 13 amino acids. Germline V lookup: CDR1 SGHTA, CDR2 FQGNSA. CDR3 region: CASSFRGTDTQYF. CDR3 DNA: TGTGCCAGCAGCTTCAGGGGGACAGATACGCAGTATTTT.

The chain has TRBV28 and TRBJ1-2, with 9 bases matching TRBD1. The V segment lost 6 bases and the J segment 7 bases; nucleotides outside the gene matches: 9. Germline V gene lookup returns CDR1 MDHEN and CDR2 SYDVKM. This CDR3 is 14 amino acids long. Here the CDR3 reads CASRSGQGYSGYTF. CDR3 DNA sequence: TGTGCCAGCAGGAGTGGACAGGGGTACTCTGGCTACACCTTC.

This chain links TRBV21-1 with TRBJ2-7; TRBD1 was called by the table and not checked on the DNA. TRBV21-1 is labeled a pseudogene. This CDR3 is built from 16 residues. The CDR3 spells CASSNRETTDVYEQYF. The CDR3, as DNA: TGTGCCAGCAGCAACAGAGAGACAACAGATGTCTACGAGCAGTACTTC.

The chain recombines TRBV18 with TRBJ2-1, with TRBD2 as a possible D gene (5 bases). V lost 3 bases and J 7 bases, leaving 10 bases between the germline ends. The CDR3 has 13 residues. Germline CDR1 KGHSH, CDR2 LQKENI. The CDR3 DNA is TGTGCCAGCTCACCGATCGGGGAGAATGAGCAGTTCTTC. Translation: CASSPIGENEQFF.

The CDR3, as DNA: TGTGCCAGCAGTTACAGGGACAGGGCTATAGATACGCAGTATTTT. It codes for CASSYRDRAIDTQYF. The chain has TRBV6-5 and TRBJ2-3; 9 bases line up with TRBD1. The V segment lost 2 bases and the J segment 5 bases; nucleotides outside the gene matches: 5. Germline values: CDR1 MNHEY, CDR2 SVGAGI. This CDR3 is built from 15 residues.

This clone showed up just once. This rearrangement joins TRBV3-1 (or the pseudogene TRBV3-2) to TRBJ2-3; 8 bases agree with TRBD1. CDR1 and CDR2 from the germline V gene are LGHDT and YNNKEL (reference sequence). The V gene end was trimmed by 5 bases and the J gene end by 3 bases; junction bases not matched to a gene: 7. CDR3 length: 15 residues. The CDR3 loop is CASSAGQGRTDTQYF. In DNA form, the CDR3 reads TGTGCCAGCAGCGCCGGACAGGGAAGAACAGATACGCAGTATTTT.

A word on this clone: This same CDR3 is encoded by further DNA sequences in the sample. The chain recombines TRBV6-2 or TRBV6-3 with TRBJ2-3; D is perhaps TRBD2 (6 bases). Germline V gene sequence: CDR1 MNHEY, CDR2 SVGEGT. Trimming pared 5 bases from V and 0 bases from J, leaving 9 bases between. CDR3 length: 14 amino acids. The CDR3 region has the DNA TGTGCCAGCAGTCCGGGACTCAGCACAGATACGCAGTATTTT. Translated, it gives CASSPGLSTDTQYF.

This sequence joins TRBV7-8 and TRBJ2-7; 10 bases line up with TRBD2. Germline-derived CDR1 and CDR2 are SGHVS and FQNEAQ. V shed 6 bases and J 2 bases; nucleotides not matched to a gene: 7. This CDR3 contains 15 residues. CDR3 bases: TGTGCCAGCAGTACTAGCGGGGCCAGGACCTACGAGCAGTACTTC. This codes for CASSTSGARTYEQYF.

The V call is TRBV5-4, the J call TRBJ2-3; 12 nucleotides align to TRBD2. Germline trimming cut 3 bases from V and 2 bases from J; bases unmatched to any gene: 4. The CDR3 loop spans 16 amino acids. The V gene's germline CDR1 is SGHNT and CDR2 YYREEE (reference sequence). This CDR3 is CASSYRLAGDTDTQYF. The DNA for the CDR3 is TGTGCCAGCAGCTACCGACTAGCGGGAGACACAGATACGCAGTATTTT.

This chain links TRBV11-2 with TRBJ2-7, with 7 bases that match TRBD2. Germline assignment: CDR1 SGHAT and CDR2 FQNNGV. V was pared by 3 bases and J by 4 bases, with 3 bases of the junction left unmatched. The CDR3 totals 13 residues. In DNA, the CDR3 is TGTGCCAGCAGCTTGGGAGGGGAGTACGAGCAGTACTTC. Translated, it gives CASSLGGEYEQYF. Full variable domain (rest looked up from reference TRBV11-2 and TRBJ2-7): EAGVAQSPRYKIIEKRQSVAFWCNPISGHATLYWYQQILGQGPKLLIQFQNNGVVDDSQLPKDRFSAERLKGVDSTLKIQPAKLEDSAVYLCASSLGGEYEQYFGPGTRLTVT.